Following are 23 T cell receptor beta chains from one sample sequenced in a study of CD8 T cells in ankylosing spondylitis. TCRdb re-called the 5' RACE reads with MiXCR, one entry per CDR3 protein. The sample holds roughly 180,000 distinct CDR3 sequences, around a tenth seen once. The sequencing sample was made of blood, either unsorted or a sorted T cell fraction (not recorded which). The receptors derive from a male donor with ankylosing spondylitis or in good health (not recorded which).

This clonotype was seen only a few times. This rearrangement joins TRBV11-2 to TRBJ2-3, with 12 positions matching TRBD2. The CDR3 consists of 16 residues. Germline CDR1 reads SGHAT; CDR2 reads FQNNGV. V was pared by 3 bases and J by 5 bases, with 6 bases of the junction left unmatched. CDR3 sequence reads: CASSFLAGGPEDTQYF. CDR3 nucleotide sequence: TGTGCCAGCAGCTTCCTAGCGGGGGGGCCTGAAGATACGCAGTATTTT.

This clonotype was observed a single time. A much larger clone lies a single base off, so this may be a read error. The chain is built from TRBV5-1 and TRBJ1-1; 7 bases match TRBD1. Germline V lookup: CDR1 SGHRS, CDR2 YFSETQ. This CDR3 region has 14 residues. The CDR3 DNA is TGCGCCAACAGCTTGACAGGGACACACACTGAAGCTTTCTTT. Residues: CANSLTGTHTEAFF. Variable domain in full (rest from reference TRBV5-1 and TRBJ1-1): KAGVTQTPRYLIKTRGQQVTLSCSPISGHRSVSWYQQTPGQGLQFLFEYFSETQRNKGNFPGRFSGRQFSNSRSEMNVSTLELGDSALYLCANSLTGTHTEAFFGQGTRLTVV.

V and J are TRBV5-1 and TRBJ2-7; D may match TRBD1 or TRBD2 (5 bases each). This CDR3 has 13 residues. The germline gives CDR1 SGHRS, CDR2 YFSETQ. The germline V and J ends were trimmed by 2 bases and 3 bases, with 9 bases remaining between them. Written as DNA, the CDR3 is TGCGCCAGCAGCTTCCGGGACGGCTACGAGCAGTACTTC. Translation: CASSFRDGYEQYF.

This clonotype was seen repeatedly, ten times or more. V usage is TRBV3-1 and J usage is TRBJ1-2; TRBD1 is a possible D gene (6 bases). This CDR3 spans 14 amino acids. Trimming took 4 bases from V and 9 from J, leaving 18 bases between them. Germline-derived CDR1 and CDR2 are LGHDT and YNNKEL (reference sequence). The CDR3 coding sequence is TGTGCCAGCAGCCCCATTCTAGGGGGTCGAAGCTACACCTTC. The encoded protein is CASSPILGGRSYTF.

V gene TRBV29-1 combines with J gene TRBJ2-7; the match to TRBD1 covers 7 bases. In germline, CDR1 is SQVTM, CDR2 ANQGSEA. There are 12 residues in the CDR3. The trim removed 4 bases at V and 2 bases at J, leaving 2 bases unmatched. The chain's CDR3 is CSVGDRAYEQYF. Here the CDR3 DNA reads TGCAGCGTTGGAGACAGGGCCTACGAGCAGTACTTC.

V is TRBV7-7 and J is TRBJ2-1, with a tentative D call TRBD1 (6 bases). The CDR3 totals 14 residues. From germline, CDR1 is SSHAT and CDR2 FNYEAQ (reference sequence). The V end was cut by 0 bases, the J end by 8 bases, with 11 bases between. Here the CDR3 DNA reads TGTGCCAGCAGCTTAGCGGTTGAGGGGGATGAGCAGTTCTTC. It specifies CASSLAVEGDEQFF.

The chain couples TRBV6-2 or TRBV6-3 to TRBJ1-5; 7 bases line up with TRBD1. CDR1 and CDR2 from the germline V gene are MNHEY and SVGEGT. The CDR3 has 15 amino acids. V was pared by 2 bases and J by 0 bases, with 1 base of the junction left unmatched. CDR3: CASSYDRDSNQPQHF. For the CDR3, the DNA is TGTGCCAGCAGTTACGACAGGGATAGCAATCAGCCCCAGCATTTT.

Many counts were recorded for this clonotype. This chain uses TRBV4-2 with TRBJ1-3; D gene uncertain. Germline CDR1 and CDR2: LGHNA and YNFKEQ. Trimming stripped 0 bases from V and 0 bases from J, with 9 bases between. This CDR3 spans 16 amino acids. CDR3 coding DNA: TGTGCCAGCAGCCAAGAAGCAACACGCTCTGGAAACACCATATATTTT. Translating gives CASSQEATRSGNTIYF.

This clonotype was seen at least ten times. The V call is TRBV9, the J call TRBJ2-1; 10 bases fit TRBD2. With V trimmed by 4 bases and J by 0 bases, 1 base remained unmatched. CDR3 length equals 15 residues. Germline loops: CDR1 SGDLS, CDR2 YYNGEE. The CDR3 DNA is TGTGCCAGCAGCCAGCGGGGGGGCTCCTACAATGAGCAGTTCTTC. Translation: CASSQRGGSYNEQFF.

This clonotype was seen repeatedly, ten times or more. The gene calls are TRBV4-3 and TRBJ2-2; a possible D gene is TRBD1 (6 bases). Germline values: CDR1 LGHNA, CDR2 YSLEER. Trimming removed 4 bases at V and 5 bases at J, with 17 bases between. CDR3 length: 16 amino acids. The chain's CDR3 is CASSLGRDIVTGELFF. In DNA form, the CDR3 reads TGCGCCAGCAGCCTAGGACGGGACATTGTTACCGGGGAGCTGTTTTTT.

This clonotype was seen ten or more times. The rearrangement uses TRBV7-8 and TRBJ2-7, with 8 nucleotides matching TRBD1. The CDR3 loop spans 19 amino acids. V was pared by 5 bases and J by 1 base, with 19 bases of the junction left unmatched. Germline values: CDR1 SGHVS, CDR2 FQNEAQ. The CDR3 spells CASSLRRFPAGQVSYEQYF. The CDR3 DNA reads TGTGCCAGCAGCCTCCGAAGGTTTCCCGCGGGACAGGTATCCTACGAGCAGTACTTC.

The sample holds a few counts of this clonotype. This chain joins TRBV20-1 and TRBJ2-3; the match to TRBD2 covers 12 bases. CDR1 DFQATT and CDR2 SNEGSKA come from the germline V gene (reference sequence). V lost 6 bases and J lost 0; bases outside the gene matches: 1. This CDR3 spans 14 amino acids. This chain's CDR3 is CSALAGGSTDTQYF. The CDR3 DNA is TGCAGTGCCCTAGCGGGGGGGAGCACAGATACGCAGTATTTT.

V is TRBV20-1 and J is TRBJ1-2; 9 bases agree with TRBD1. The CDR3 has 14 amino acids. Trimming at V came to 1 base and at J to 6 bases, leaving 6 bases not matched to a gene. Germline V gene data show CDR1 as DFQATT and CDR2 as SNEGSKA (reference sequence). The CDR3 sequence is CSARGPQGADGYTF. The CDR3 DNA sequence: TGCAGTGCTAGAGGACCACAGGGGGCTGATGGCTACACCTTC.

This clonotype was counted a few times. This rearrangement joins TRBV10-2 to TRBJ2-2, with 7 nucleotides matching TRBD1. V lost 3 bases to trimming and J lost 7 bases; unmatched junction nucleotides: 8. Per the germline V gene, CDR1 is WSHSY and CDR2 is SAAADI. The CDR3 totals 15 residues. The CDR3 protein is CASSEKQGIGGELFF. The CDR3 nucleotides are TGCGCCAGCAGTGAAAAACAGGGGATCGGCGGGGAGCTGTTTTTT.

This clonotype was seen at least ten times. The chain links TRBV29-1 to TRBJ1-1; perhaps TRBD1 as D (5 bases). V dropped 7 bases and J dropped 7 bases, with 19 bases sitting between them. This CDR3 region has 13 residues. The germline gives CDR1 SQVTM, CDR2 ANQGSEA. For the CDR3, the DNA is TGCAGCGGACTAGGGGAAACGAAGATTGAAGCTTTCTTT. This translates into CSGLGETKIEAFF. Full variable domain (missing parts from reference TRBV29-1 and TRBJ1-1): SAVISQKPSRDICQRGTSLTIQCQVDSQVTMMFWYRQQPGQSLTLIATANQGSEATYESGFVIDKFPISRPNLTFSTLTVSNMSPEDSSIYLCSGLGETKIEAFFGQGTRLTVV.

The chain links TRBV9 to TRBJ2-1; D is ambiguous. The CDR3 runs 16 residues. V lost 0 bases, J lost 0 bases, and 10 bases lay in between. Germline loops: CDR1 SGDLS, CDR2 YYNGEE. The CDR3 protein is CASSVGAASSYNEQFF. The DNA for the CDR3 is TGTGCCAGCAGCGTAGGCGCGGCCAGCTCCTACAATGAGCAGTTCTTC.

The gene calls are TRBV6-1 and TRBJ2-3; TRBD2 aligns across 10 bases. The junction had 3 bases not matched to a gene; V was cut back by 2 bases and J by 4 bases. Germline V gene sequence: CDR1 MNHNS, CDR2 SASEGT. This CDR3 comprises 15 residues. CDR3 sequence (DNA): TGTGCCAGCAGTGAAAGCGGGGGGGCCTCAGATACGCAGTATTTT. Translated: CASSESGGASDTQYF.

This clonotype was observed many times. The CDR3 DNA reads as TGTGCCAGCAGCGCCCCGGGACAGTACTATGGCTACACCTTC. Translation gives CASSAPGQYYGYTF. The chain is built from TRBV9 and TRBJ1-2, with 7 bases lining up with TRBD1. Germline CDR1 is SGDLS and CDR2 is YYNGEE. J lost 3 bases, V lost 3 bases, and 5 bases had no gene match. The CDR3 runs to 14 residues. Full variable domain (rest looked up from reference TRBV9 and TRBJ1-2): DSGVTQTPKHLITATGQRVTLRCSPRSGDLSVYWYQQSLDQGLQFLIQYYNGEERAKGNILERFSAQQFPDLHSELNLSSLELGDSALYFCASSAPGQYYGYTFGSGTRLTVV.

This clonotype was detected a few times. The chain combines TRBV20-1 with TRBJ1-1, with unresolved D. The V end lost 6 bases, the J end lost 5 bases, and 13 bases lay between the germline ends. The CDR3 loop spans 12 amino acids. In germline, CDR1 is DFQATT, CDR2 SNEGSKA (reference sequence). CDR3 residues: CSASTSGTEAFF. Written as DNA, the CDR3 is TGCAGTGCGTCGACAAGCGGTACTGAAGCTTTCTTT.

In this sample, this clonotype turned up a few times. This chain joins TRBV6-1 and TRBJ1-5; TRBD1 might be the D (5 bases). The V and J ends lost 3 bases and 4 bases respectively, with 10 bases between them. Per the germline V gene, CDR1 is MNHNS and CDR2 is SASEGT. The CDR3 has 14 amino acids. CDR3 sequence (DNA): TGTGCCAGCAGTGAGTCGGGGGAGAATCAGCCCCAGCATTTT. Protein sequence: CASSESGENQPQHF.

This clonotype was seen at least ten times. The chain is built from TRBV20-1 and TRBJ1-6, with 9 positions matching TRBD1. Germline V CDR1 and CDR2: DFQATT, SNEGSKA (reference sequence). The CDR3 contains 16 residues. The J segment lost 7 bases and the V segment lost 6 bases, leaving 13 bases of the junction unmatched. The CDR3 nucleotides are TGCAGTGCCGCAGTGGTACAGGGGGCGAAAAATTCACCCCTCCACTTT. It yields the protein CSAAVVQGAKNSPLHF.

This clonotype showed up many times. V gene TRBV20-1 combines with J gene TRBJ2-3, with 10 bases that match TRBD2. J was trimmed by 3 bases and V by 3 bases; bases with no gene match: 6. CDR1 DFQATT and CDR2 SNEGSKA come from the germline V gene (reference sequence). The CDR3 loop spans 15 amino acids. The CDR3: CSARVASGSTDTQYF. The CDR3 DNA is TGCAGTGCTAGGGTGGCTAGCGGGAGTACAGATACGCAGTATTTT.

This clonotype was seen ten or more times. The chain recombines TRBV6-5 with TRBJ1-2, with 8 bases matching TRBD1. The germline CDR1 and CDR2 sequences are MNHEY and SVGAGI. The CDR3 extends over 15 amino acids. J was trimmed by 5 bases and V by 6 bases; bases with no gene match: 11. CDR3 sequence: CASRPSEDRVYGYTF. Here the CDR3 DNA reads TGTGCCAGCAGGCCAAGCGAGGACAGGGTGTATGGCTACACCTTC.